The clone carrying this TCR beta chain turned up a few times. Antigen: not known. These data are taken from a study of T-cell memory formation after mild COVID-19. TCRdb used MiXCR to reprocess the 5' RACE reads, holding one entry per CDR3 protein. The sample lists nearly 350,000 distinct CDR3 sequences; approximately 13% were seen once. General study points: The CD4+ clones that contracted clustered mainly within CM and EM, and the CD8+ clones concentrated in EMRA.

The TCR originated in a man aged 18 to 35 who had mild COVID-19 (a few samples of this study predate the infection). Cell type and time point are not known. Sequencing was carried out using PBMCs or a T cell subset sorted from them (not recorded which).

DNA for the CDR3: TGTGCCAGCAGTGACACTCAGGGCTCCTACAATGAGCAGTTCTTC. Protein sequence: CASSDTQGSYNEQFF. The chain is built from TRBV6-4 and TRBJ2-1; maybe TRBD1 (5 bases). Germline assignment: CDR1 MRHNA and CDR2 SNTAGT. V was cut by 2 bases and J by 0 bases, with 8 bases left in between. The CDR3 is 15 residues long.